This TCR beta chain emerged from a study of T cell responses to AZD1222 COVID-19 vaccine. Study-level results: White British people made up most donors, females outnumbered males, and clonal diversity was possibly underestimated. Epitopes outside B.1.351 and B.1.1.7 mutated regions reportedly drew nearly half of spike TCRs. Among vaccine-associated CD4 TCRs, coverage spanned spike, with dominance at 160-218 and 743-854.

The ends were cut back, 2 bases at V and 3 bases at J, with 14 bases in the middle. The germline V gene encodes CDR1 SGHDT and CDR2 YYEEEE. The CDR3 is 15 amino acids. About this clone: Antigen: not known.

TCRdb's table, derived via immunoSEQ multiplex PCR, lists solely in-frame clones and lacks some. This table holds about 100,000 clones, about 86% found once. The sequence came from an adult in good health. The sequenced sample was peripheral blood, obtained on day 0 of AZD1222 vaccination. The rearrangement links TRBV5-6 to TRBJ1-2; tentatively, D is TRBD1 (5 bases). CDR3 sequence: CASSFLSGRDYGYTF. The CDR3 coding sequence is TGTGCCAGCAGCTTTTTGTCAGGGCGTGACTATGGCTACACCTTC.